These 4 T cell receptor beta chains were sequenced from one sample in a study of T cells in localized non-small cell lung cancer. Sequenced by immunoSEQ multiplex PCR; TCRdb stores in-frame clones only, minus some. The table includes 50,000 to 60,000 clones, around 87% detected once. Source: PBMCs, taken before any cancer treatment. The receptors here all came from a female donor with stage II lung adenocarcinoma.

The chain couples TRBV6-5 to TRBJ1-4; D is perhaps TRBD1 (5 bases). The V gene lost 1 base and the J gene lost 8 bases, with 14 bases spanning the gap. The CDR3 runs 15 residues. Germline CDR1 is MNHEY and CDR2 is SVGAGI. This chain's CDR3 is CASSYYQGEDEKLFF. The DNA for the CDR3 is TGTGCCAGCAGTTACTATCAGGGCGAGGACGAAAAACTGTTTTTT.

The chain has TRBV6-1 and TRBJ1-3; D is unclear. CDR1 MNHNS and CDR2 SASEGT come from the germline V gene. Trimming took 8 bases from V and 3 from J, leaving 11 bases between them. The CDR3 extends over 13 amino acids. CDR3 sequence: CASEDLGGNTIYF. CDR3 DNA sequence: TGTGCCAGCGAGGACTTAGGTGGAAACACCATATATTTT.

CDR3 in DNA: TGTGCCAGCAGTGGAGGGGGGACAGGGTCGAACACCATATATTTT. Amino acid sequence: CASSGGGTGSNTIYF. This chain links TRBV6-1 with TRBJ1-3, with 9 bases identical to TRBD1. The germline V gene encodes CDR1 MNHNS and CDR2 SASEGT. CDR3 length equals 15 residues. After removal of 4 bases from V and 7 bases from J, the junction contained 8 bases not matched to a gene.

This clone was recorded once. CDR3 in DNA: TGTGCCAGCAGCGTGGACAGTTCCCTCTCTGAACTGTTTTTT. Translation gives CASSVDSSLSELFF. V gene TRBV9 combines with J gene TRBJ1-4; D perhaps matches TRBD1 (6 bases). CDR1 is SGDLS and CDR2 is YYNGEE in the germline V gene. Trimming removed 2 bases from V and 12 bases from J, with 17 bases in between. The CDR3 loop spans 14 amino acids.